The following is a T cell receptor (beta chain) sequence with its context. TCR cDNA was made by 5'RACE template switching, adding a universal primer site and UMIs. Using its own MiXCR run on the 5' RACE reads, TCRdb lists one record per CDR3 protein. Here the sample spans around 88,000 distinct CDR3 sequences, roughly 15% being singletons. This specimen comes from a study of T cells after yellow fever vaccination. CDR1 KGHSH and CDR2 LQKENI come from the germline V gene. The CDR3 has 15 amino acids. Trimming shortened V by 8 bases and J by 5 bases, and 19 bases separated the two germline ends. General study points: Detected again after the booster were most primary-vaccination clones, at approximately 96% CD4 and nearly 90% CD8. The secondary response peaked faster, at day 5 versus 15, but was weaker.

This clonotype was obtained from a man younger than 35 who received the YFV17D yellow fever vaccine. The chain joins TRBV18 to TRBJ2-1; tentatively, D is TRBD2 (7 bases). This sample comprised CD8+ T cells not binding an NS4B(214-222) dextramer, sorted from PBMCs, obtained 20 to 25 days after the first yellow fever vaccination. CDR3 DNA: TGTGCCAGCGTTACCGATTCGGGGGGCAACAATGAGCAGTTCTTC. Protein sequence: CASVTDSGGNNEQFF.